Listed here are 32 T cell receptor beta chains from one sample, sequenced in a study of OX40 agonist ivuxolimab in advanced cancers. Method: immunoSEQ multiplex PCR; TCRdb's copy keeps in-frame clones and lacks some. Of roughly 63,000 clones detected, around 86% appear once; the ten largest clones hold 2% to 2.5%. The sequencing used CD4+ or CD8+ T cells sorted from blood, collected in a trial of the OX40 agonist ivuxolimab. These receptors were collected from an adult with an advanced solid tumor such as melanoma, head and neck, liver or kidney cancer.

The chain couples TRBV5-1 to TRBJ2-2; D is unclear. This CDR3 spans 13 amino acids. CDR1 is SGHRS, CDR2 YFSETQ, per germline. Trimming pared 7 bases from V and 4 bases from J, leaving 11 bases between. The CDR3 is CASEERSTGELFF. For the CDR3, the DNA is TGCGCCAGCGAGGAAAGGAGCACCGGGGAGCTGTTTTTT.

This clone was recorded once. This chain's CDR3 is CASSPGSGTSAETQYF. CDR3 coding DNA: TGTGCCAGCTCACCTGGTTCCGGGACTAGCGCAGAGACCCAGTACTTC. The chain combines TRBV18 with TRBJ2-5, with 10 bases identical to TRBD2. J lost 4 bases, V lost 3 bases, and 8 bases had no gene match. Per the germline V gene, CDR1 is KGHSH and CDR2 is LQKENI. This CDR3 comprises 16 residues.

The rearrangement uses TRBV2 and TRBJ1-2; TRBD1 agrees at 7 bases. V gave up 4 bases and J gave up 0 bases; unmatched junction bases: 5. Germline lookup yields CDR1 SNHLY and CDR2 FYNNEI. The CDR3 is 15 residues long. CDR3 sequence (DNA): TGTGCCAGCAGTGCCGACAGGGCTACTAACTATGGCTACACCTTC. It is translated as CASSADRATNYGYTF.

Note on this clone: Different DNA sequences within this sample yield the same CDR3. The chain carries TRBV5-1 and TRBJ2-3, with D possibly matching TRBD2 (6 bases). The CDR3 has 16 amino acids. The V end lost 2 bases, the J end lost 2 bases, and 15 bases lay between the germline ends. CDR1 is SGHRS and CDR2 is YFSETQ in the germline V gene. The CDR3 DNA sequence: TGCGCCAGCAGCTTAGGAGGGGCGGGATACACAGATACGCAGTATTTT. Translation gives CASSLGGAGYTDTQYF.

The CDR3 loop is CASSQRLYEQYF. CDR3 nucleotides: TGTGCCAGCAGCCAACGACTCTACGAGCAGTACTTC. The chain joins TRBV14 to TRBJ2-7; D not resolved. Germline CDR1 and CDR2: SGHDN and FVKESK. The CDR3 sequence is 12 residues long. Between the trimmed V and J ends, which lost 2 bases and 3 bases, there was a span of 5 bases.

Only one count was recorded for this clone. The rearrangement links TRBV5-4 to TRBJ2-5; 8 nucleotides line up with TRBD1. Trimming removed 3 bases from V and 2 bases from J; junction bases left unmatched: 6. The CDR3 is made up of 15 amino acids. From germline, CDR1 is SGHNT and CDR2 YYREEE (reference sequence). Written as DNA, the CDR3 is TGTGCCAGCAGCTCACGGACAGGGTATCAAGAGACCCAGTACTTC. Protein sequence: CASSSRTGYQETQYF.

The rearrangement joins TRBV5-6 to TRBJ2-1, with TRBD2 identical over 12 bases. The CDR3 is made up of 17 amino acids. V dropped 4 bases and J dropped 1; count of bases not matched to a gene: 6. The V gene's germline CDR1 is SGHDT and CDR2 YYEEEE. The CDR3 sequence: CASSRGLAGYSYNEQFF. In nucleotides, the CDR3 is TGTGCCAGCAGCCGCGGACTAGCGGGATATTCCTACAATGAGCAGTTCTTC.

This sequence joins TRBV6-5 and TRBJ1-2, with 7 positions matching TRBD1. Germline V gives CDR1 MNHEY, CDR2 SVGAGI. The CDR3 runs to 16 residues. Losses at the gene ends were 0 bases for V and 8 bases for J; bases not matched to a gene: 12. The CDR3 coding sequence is TGTGCCAGCAGTTACTCGACTTTTCGACAGGGAAACGGCTACACCTTC. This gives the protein CASSYSTFRQGNGYTF.

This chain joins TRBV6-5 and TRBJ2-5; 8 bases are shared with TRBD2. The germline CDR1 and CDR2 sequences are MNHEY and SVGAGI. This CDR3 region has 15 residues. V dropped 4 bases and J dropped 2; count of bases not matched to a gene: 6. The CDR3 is CASSSVAGRQETQYF. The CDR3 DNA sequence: TGTGCCAGCAGTTCGGTAGCGGGGAGACAAGAGACCCAGTACTTC.

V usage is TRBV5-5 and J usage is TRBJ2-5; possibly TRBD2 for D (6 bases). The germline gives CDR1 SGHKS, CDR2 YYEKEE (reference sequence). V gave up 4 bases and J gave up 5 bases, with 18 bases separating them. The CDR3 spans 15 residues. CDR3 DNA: TGTGCCAGCAGCCGTGGTACTAGCTCGTTGGAGACCCAGTACTTC. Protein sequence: CASSRGTSSLETQYF.

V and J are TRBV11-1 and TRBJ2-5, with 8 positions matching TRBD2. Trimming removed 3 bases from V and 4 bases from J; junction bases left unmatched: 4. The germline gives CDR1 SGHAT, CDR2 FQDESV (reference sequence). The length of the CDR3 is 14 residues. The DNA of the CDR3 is TGTGCCAGCAGCTTGGCCGGGAGGGGAGAGACCCAGTACTTC. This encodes CASSLAGRGETQYF. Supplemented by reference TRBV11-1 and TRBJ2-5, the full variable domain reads EAEVAQSPRYKITEKSQAVAFWCDPISGHATLYWYRQILGQGPELLVQFQDESVVDDSQLPKDRFSAERLKGVDSTLKIQPAELGDSAMYLCASSLAGRGETQYFGPGTRLLVL.

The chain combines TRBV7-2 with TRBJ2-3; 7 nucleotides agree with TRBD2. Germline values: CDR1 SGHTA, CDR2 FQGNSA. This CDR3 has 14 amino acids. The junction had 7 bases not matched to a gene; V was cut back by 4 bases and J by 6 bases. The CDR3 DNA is TGTGCCAGCAGCTGGGGCGGGGGAGTGGATACGCAGTATTTT. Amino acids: CASSWGGGVDTQYF.

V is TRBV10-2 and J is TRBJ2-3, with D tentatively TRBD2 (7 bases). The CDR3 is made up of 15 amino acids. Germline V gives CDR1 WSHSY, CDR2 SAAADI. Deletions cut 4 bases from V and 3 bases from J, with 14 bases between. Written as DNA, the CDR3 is TGCGCCAGCAGTGGGGGGCGGGAGCCGACAGATACGCAGTATTTT. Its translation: CASSGGREPTDTQYF.

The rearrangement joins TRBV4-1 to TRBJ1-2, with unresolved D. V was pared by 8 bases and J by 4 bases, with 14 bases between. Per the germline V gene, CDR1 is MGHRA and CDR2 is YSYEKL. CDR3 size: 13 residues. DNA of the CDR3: TGCGCCAGCTCCGCCAGAGGTGGCTATGGCTACACCTTC. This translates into CASSARGGYGYTF.

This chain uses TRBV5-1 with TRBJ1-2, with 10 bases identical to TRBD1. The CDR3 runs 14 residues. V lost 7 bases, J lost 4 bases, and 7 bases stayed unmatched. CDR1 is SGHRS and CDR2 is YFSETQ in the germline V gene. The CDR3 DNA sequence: TGCGCCAGCGGGACAGGGGAGAGAACCTATGGCTACACCTTC. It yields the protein CASGTGERTYGYTF.

CDR3 region: CASSKGLGETQYF. The CDR3 coding sequence is TGTGCCAGCAGTAAGGGGTTGGGAGAGACCCAGTACTTC. V gene TRBV2 combines with J gene TRBJ2-5, with a possible D match to TRBD1 (5 bases). CDR1 is SNHLY and CDR2 is FYNNEI in the germline V gene. Trimming shortened V by 5 bases and J by 4 bases, and 11 bases separated the two germline ends. This CDR3 comprises 13 residues.

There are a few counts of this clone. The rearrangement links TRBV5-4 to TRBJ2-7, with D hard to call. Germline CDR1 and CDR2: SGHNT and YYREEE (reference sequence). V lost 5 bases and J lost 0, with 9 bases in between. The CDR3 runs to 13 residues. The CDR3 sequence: CASSSLSSYEQYF. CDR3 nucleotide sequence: TGTGCCAGCAGTTCCCTTAGCTCCTACGAGCAGTACTTC.

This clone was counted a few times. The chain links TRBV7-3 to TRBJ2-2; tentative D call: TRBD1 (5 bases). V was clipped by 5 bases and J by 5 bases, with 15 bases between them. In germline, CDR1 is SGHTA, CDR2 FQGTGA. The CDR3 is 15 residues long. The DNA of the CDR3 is TGTGCCAGCAGCCCCCAGGGCCCTCGAACCGGGGAGCTGTTTTTT. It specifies CASSPQGPRTGELFF.

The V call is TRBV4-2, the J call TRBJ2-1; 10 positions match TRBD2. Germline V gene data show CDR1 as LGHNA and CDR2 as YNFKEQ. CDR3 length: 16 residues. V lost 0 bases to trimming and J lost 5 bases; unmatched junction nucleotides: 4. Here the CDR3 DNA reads TGTGCCAGCAGCCAAGAGGCTAGCGGGAGACACAATGAGCAGTTCTTC. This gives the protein CASSQEASGRHNEQFF.

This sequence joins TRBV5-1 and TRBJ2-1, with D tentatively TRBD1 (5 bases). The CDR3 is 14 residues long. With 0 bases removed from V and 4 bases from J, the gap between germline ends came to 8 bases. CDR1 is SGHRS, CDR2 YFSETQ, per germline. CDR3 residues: CASSLGDRYNEQFF. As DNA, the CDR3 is TGCGCCAGCAGCTTGGGAGACAGATACAATGAGCAGTTCTTC.

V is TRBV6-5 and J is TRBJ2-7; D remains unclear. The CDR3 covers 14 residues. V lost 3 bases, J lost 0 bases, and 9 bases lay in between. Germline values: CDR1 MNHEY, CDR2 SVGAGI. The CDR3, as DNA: TGTGCCAGCAGTTATTCCCAGAGCTCCTACGAGCAGTACTTC. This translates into CASSYSQSSYEQYF.

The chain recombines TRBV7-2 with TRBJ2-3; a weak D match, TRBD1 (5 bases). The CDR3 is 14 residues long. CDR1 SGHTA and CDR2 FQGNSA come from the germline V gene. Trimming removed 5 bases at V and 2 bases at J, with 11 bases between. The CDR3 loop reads CASSTTGSTDTQYF. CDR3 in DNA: TGTGCCAGCAGCACTACAGGATCCACAGATACGCAGTATTTT.

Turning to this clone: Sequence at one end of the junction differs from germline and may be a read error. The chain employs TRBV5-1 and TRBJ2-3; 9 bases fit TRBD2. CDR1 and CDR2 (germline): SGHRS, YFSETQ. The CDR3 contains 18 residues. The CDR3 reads CASSLGASGTTYTDTQYF. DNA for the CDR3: TGCGCCAGCAGTTTGGGGGCTAGCGGGACGACTTACACAGATACGCAGTATTTT.

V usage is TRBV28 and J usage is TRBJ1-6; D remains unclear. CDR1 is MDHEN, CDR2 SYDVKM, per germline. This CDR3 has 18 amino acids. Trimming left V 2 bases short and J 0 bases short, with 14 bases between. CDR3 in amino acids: CASSLGPQASSYNSPLHF. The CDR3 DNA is TGTGCCAGCAGTTTAGGCCCCCAAGCGAGCTCCTATAATTCACCCCTCCACTTT. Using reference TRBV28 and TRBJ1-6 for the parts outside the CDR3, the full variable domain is DVKVTQSSRYLVKRTGEKVFLECVQDMDHENMFWYRQDPGLGLRLIYFSYDVKMKEKGDIPEGYSVSREKKERFSLILESASTNQTSMYLCASSLGPQASSYNSPLHFGNGTRLTVT.

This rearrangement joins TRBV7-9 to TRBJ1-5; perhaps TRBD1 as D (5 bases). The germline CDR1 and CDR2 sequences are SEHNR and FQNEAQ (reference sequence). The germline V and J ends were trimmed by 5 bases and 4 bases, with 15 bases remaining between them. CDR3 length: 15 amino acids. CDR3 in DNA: TGTGCCAGCAGCGCTGAGGGACGGGATAATCAGCCCCAGCATTTT. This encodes CASSAEGRDNQPQHF. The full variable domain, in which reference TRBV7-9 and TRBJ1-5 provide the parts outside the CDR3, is DTGVSQNPRHKITKRGQNVTFRCDPISEHNRLYWYRQTLGQGPEFLTYFQNEAQLEKSRLLSDRFSAERPKGSFSTLEIQRTEQGDSAMYLCASSAEGRDNQPQHFGDGTRLSIL.

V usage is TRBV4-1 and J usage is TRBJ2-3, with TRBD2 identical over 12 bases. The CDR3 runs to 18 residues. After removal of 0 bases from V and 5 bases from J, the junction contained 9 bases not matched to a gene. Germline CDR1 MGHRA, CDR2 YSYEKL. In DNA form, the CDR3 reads TGCGCCAGCAGCCAAGATAGGCTAGCGGGAGGGGTAGGAGATACGCAGTATTTT. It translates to CASSQDRLAGGVGDTQYF.

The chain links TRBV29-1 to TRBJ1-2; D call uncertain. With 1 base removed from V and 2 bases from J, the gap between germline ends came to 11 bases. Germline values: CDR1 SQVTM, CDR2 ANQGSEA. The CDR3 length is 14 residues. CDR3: CSVEVLGRNYGYTF. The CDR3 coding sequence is TGCAGCGTTGAAGTACTGGGCCGGAACTATGGCTACACCTTC.

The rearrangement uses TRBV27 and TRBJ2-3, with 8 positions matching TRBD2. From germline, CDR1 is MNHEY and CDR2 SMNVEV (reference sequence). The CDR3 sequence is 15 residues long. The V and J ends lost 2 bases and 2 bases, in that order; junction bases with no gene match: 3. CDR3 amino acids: CASSLTAGATDTQYF. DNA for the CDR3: TGTGCCAGCAGTTTAACAGCGGGGGCCACAGATACGCAGTATTTT.

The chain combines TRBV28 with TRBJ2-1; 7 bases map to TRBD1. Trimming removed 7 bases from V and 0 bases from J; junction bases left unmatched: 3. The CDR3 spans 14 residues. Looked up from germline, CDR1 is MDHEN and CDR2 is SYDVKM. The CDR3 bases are TGTGCCAGCACTGCAGGGGGCTCCTACAATGAGCAGTTCTTC. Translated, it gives CASTAGGSYNEQFF.

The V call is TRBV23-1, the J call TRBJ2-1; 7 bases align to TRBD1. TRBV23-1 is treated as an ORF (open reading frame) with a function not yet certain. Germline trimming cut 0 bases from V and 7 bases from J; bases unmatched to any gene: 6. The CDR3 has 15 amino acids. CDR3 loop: CASSQSWTGLNEQFF. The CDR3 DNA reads TGCGCCAGCAGTCAATCGTGGACAGGTTTAAATGAGCAGTTCTTC.

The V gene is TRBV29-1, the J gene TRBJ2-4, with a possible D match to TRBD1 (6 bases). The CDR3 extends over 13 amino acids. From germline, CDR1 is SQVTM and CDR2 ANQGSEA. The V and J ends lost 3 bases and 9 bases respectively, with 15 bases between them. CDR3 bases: TGCAGCGTTGAGGAATGGGACACAGGCATTCAGTACTTC. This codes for CSVEEWDTGIQYF.

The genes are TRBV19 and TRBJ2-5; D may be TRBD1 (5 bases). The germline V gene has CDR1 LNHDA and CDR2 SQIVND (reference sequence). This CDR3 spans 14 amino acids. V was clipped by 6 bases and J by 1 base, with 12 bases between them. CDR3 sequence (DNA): TGTGCCAGTAGCTTCCATGGGGCCCAAGAGACCCAGTACTTC. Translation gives CASSFHGAQETQYF.